The present T cell receptor (beta chain) was sequenced within a study of graft-versus-host responses after intestinal transplantation. The overall study: Induction with anti-thymocyte globulin, then tacrolimus and steroids for about 3 years, was given to all recipients. Points from the study as a whole: Present in recipient marrow, GvH clones included some that appeared first in ileum or blood.

This clone is labeled medium-sized (0.01 to 0.1%). Sequencing used immunoSEQ multiplex PCR; TCRdb keeps in-frame clones, though not all of them. This table has about 25,000 clones, roughly 43% appearing once. The CDR3 is made up of 16 amino acids. V dropped 2 bases and J dropped 0 bases, with 11 bases sitting between them. Germline values: CDR1 MNHEY, CDR2 SVGAGI. Some 200,000 CFSE-labeled responder cells were plated with some 200,000 irradiated, violet-dye-labeled stimulator cells. Post-reaction sorting isolated proliferating CFSE-low CD3+CD4+ and CD3+CD8+ responders. The genes are TRBV6-5 and TRBJ2-1, with no clear D. This receptor was identified in a human patient who received an intestinal transplant. Sequenced here: alloreactive CD4+ T cells from a mixed lymphocyte reaction culture, sampled before intestinal transplant. Subset noted: CFSE-low proliferating T cells sorted from roughly six-day pre-transplant mixed lymphocyte reaction (GvH or HvG direction). The CDR3 loop is CASSYRAYSSYNEQFF. For the CDR3, the DNA is TGTGCCAGCAGTTACCGCGCCTATAGCTCCTACAATGAGCAGTTCTTC.